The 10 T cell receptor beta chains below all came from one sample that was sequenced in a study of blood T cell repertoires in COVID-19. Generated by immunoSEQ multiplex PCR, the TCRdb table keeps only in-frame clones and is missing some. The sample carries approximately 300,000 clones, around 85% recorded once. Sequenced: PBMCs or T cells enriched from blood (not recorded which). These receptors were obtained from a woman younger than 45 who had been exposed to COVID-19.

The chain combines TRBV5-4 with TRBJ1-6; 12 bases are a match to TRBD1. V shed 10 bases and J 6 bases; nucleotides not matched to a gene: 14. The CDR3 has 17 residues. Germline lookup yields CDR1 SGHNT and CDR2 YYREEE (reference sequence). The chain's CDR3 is CAGTGDRGRLRNSPLHF. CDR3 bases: TGTGCCGGAACTGGGGACAGGGGGCGGTTGCGTAATTCACCCCTCCACTTT.

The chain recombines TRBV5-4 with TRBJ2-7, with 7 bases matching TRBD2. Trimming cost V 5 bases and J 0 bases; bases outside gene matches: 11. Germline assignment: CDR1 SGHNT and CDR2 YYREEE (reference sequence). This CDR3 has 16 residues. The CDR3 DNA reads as TGTGCCAGCAGTTCACTTCGGGACTACCCCTCCTACGAGCAGTACTTC. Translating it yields CASSSLRDYPSYEQYF.

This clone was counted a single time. The CDR3 loop is CAWSSTGEGYGYTF. The CDR3 DNA sequence: TGTGCCTGGTCATCAACAGGGGAAGGCTATGGCTACACCTTC. The J gene is TRBJ1-2, the V gene TRBV30, with 7 bases matching TRBD1. Unmatched junction bases numbered 10, after V lost 5 bases and J lost 4 bases. Germline-derived CDR1 and CDR2 are GTSNPN and SVGIG (reference sequence). The CDR3 extends over 14 amino acids.

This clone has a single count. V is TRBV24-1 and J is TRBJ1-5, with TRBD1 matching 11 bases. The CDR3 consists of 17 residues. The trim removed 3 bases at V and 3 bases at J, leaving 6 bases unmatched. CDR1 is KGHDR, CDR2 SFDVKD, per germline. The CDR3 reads CATSDNGQGAINQPQHF. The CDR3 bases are TGTGCCACCAGTGATAACGGACAGGGGGCGATCAATCAGCCCCAGCATTTT.

The CDR3 DNA follows: TGTGCCAGCTCACCACTTCGCGCCTCGGGCACCGGGGAGCTGTTTTTT. It is translated as CASSPLRASGTGELFF. V and J are TRBV18 and TRBJ2-2; D gene ambiguous. V gave up 1 base and J gave up 4 bases, with 13 bases separating them. The CDR3 covers 16 residues. CDR1 KGHSH and CDR2 LQKENI come from the germline V gene.

CDR3 sequence: CASSLQGRSTGELFF. CDR3 nucleotide sequence: TGCGCCAGCAGTCTACAGGGAAGATCCACCGGGGAGCTGTTTTTT. J is TRBJ2-2 and V is TRBV5-1, with D possibly matching TRBD1 (6 bases). Looked up from germline, CDR1 is SGHRS and CDR2 is YFSETQ. The V end was cut by 5 bases, the J end by 4 bases, with 15 bases between. CDR3 size: 15 residues.

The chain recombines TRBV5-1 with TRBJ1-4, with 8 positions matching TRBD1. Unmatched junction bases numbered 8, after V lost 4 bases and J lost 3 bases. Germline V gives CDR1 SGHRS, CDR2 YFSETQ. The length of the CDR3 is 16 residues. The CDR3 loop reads CASSTAWDRPNEKLFF. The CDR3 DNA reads TGCGCCAGCAGCACCGCTTGGGACAGGCCTAATGAAAAACTGTTTTTT. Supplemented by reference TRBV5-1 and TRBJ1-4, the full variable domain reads KAGVTQTPRYLIKTRGQQVTLSCSPISGHRSVSWYQQTPGQGLQFLFEYFSETQRNKGNFPGRFSGRQFSNSRSEMNVSTLELGDSALYLCASSTAWDRPNEKLFFGSGTQLSVL.

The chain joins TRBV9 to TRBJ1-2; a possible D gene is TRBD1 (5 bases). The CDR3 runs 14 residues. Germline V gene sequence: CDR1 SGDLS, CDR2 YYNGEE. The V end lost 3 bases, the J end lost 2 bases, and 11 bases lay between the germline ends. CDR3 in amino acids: CASSERGGNYGYTF. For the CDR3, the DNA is TGTGCCAGCAGCGAGCGGGGGGGAAACTATGGCTACACCTTC.

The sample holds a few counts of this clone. The DNA of the CDR3 is TGTGCCAGCAACCTACAGGGGGCAGGCACTGAAGCTTTCTTT. Amino acid sequence: CASNLQGAGTEAFF. V and J are TRBV27 and TRBJ1-1; TRBD1 matches 9 bases. CDR1 and CDR2 (germline): MNHEY, SMNVEV (reference sequence). The CDR3 contains 14 residues. V dropped 7 bases and J dropped 4; count of bases not matched to a gene: 7.

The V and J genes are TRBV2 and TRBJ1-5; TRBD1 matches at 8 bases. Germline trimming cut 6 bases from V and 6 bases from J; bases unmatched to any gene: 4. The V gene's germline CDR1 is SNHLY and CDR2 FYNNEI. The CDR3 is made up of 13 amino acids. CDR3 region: CASRSTGGQPQHF. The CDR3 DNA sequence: TGTGCCAGCAGGTCAACAGGGGGTCAGCCCCAGCATTTT.